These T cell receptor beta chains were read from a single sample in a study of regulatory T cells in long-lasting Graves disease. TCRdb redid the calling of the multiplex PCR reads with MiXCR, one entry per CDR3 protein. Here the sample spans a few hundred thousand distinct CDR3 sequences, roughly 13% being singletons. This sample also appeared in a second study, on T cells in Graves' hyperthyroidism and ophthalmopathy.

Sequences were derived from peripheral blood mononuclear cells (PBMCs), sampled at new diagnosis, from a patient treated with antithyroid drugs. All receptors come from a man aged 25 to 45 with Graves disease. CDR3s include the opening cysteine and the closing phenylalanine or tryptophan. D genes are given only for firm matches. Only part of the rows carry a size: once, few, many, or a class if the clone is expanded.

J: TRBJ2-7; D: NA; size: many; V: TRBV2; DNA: TGTGCCAGCAAACCTTCCGAGTACGAGCAGTACTTC; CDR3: CASKPSEYEQYF
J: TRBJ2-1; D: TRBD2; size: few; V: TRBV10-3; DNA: TGTGCCATCAGTGGACTAGCGGGAGTTGTAGCCAATGAGCAGTTCTTC; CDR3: CAISGLAGVVANEQFF
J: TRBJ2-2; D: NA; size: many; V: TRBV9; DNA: TGTGCCAGCAGCGTAGCTCAGGGGCCTAACACCGGGGAGCTGTTTTTT; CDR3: CASSVAQGPNTGELFF
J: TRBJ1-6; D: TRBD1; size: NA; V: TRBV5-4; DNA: TGTGCCAGCAGAGACAGGGCTGCCTCACCCCTCCACTTT; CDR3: CASRDRAASPLHF
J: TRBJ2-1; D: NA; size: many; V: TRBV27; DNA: TGTGCCAGCAGTTCGCACCCTACAGTTGCCTACAATGAGCAGTTCTTC; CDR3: CASSSHPTVAYNEQFF
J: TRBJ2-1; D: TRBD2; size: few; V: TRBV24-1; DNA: TGTGCCACCACTAGCGGGTCTTTCTCCTACAATGAGCAGTTCTTC; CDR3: CATTSGSFSYNEQFF
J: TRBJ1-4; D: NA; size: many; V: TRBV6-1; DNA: TGTGCCAGCCAACAATTCCGGGACGGGGACGAAAAACTGTTTTTT; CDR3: CASQQFRDGDEKLFF
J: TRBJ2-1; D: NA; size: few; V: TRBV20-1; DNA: TGCAGTGCCCGGCTTCCGGGAGTAGAGCAGTTCTTC; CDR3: CSARLPGVEQFF
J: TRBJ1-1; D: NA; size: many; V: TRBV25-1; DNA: TGTGCCAGCAGTGACTACTCCAGGGGTCGGGACACTGAAGCTTTCTTT; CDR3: CASSDYSRGRDTEAFF
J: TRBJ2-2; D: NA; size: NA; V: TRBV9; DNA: TGTGCCAGCAGCGTGACTCCCGGGACACATAACACCGGGGAGCTGTTTTTT; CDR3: CASSVTPGTHNTGELFF
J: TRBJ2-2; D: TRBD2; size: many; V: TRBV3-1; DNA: TGTGCCAGCAGCCAAGCAGGGACTAGTGTGGCCGGGGAGCTGTTTTTT; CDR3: CASSQAGTSVAGELFF
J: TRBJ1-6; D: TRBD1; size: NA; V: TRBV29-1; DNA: TGCAGCGTTGTCACGCAGACAGGGCGGTCTCACTTT; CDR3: CSVVTQTGRSHF
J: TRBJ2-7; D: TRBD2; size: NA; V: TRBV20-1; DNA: TGCAGTGCTGATAGCGGGAGCACCTCCTACGAGCAGTACTTC; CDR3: CSADSGSTSYEQYF
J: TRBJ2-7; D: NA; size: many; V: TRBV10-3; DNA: TGTGCCATCAGTGGTGGAGACGAGCAGTACTTC; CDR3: CAISGGDEQYF
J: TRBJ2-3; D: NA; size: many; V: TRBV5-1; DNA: TGCGCCAGCAGCGAAGTAGCGCCTGGTAACACAGATACGCAGTATTTT; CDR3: CASSEVAPGNTDTQYF
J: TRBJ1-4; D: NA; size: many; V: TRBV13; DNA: TGTGCCAGCAGTTACCAGGGAGCGAATGAAAAACTGTTTTTT; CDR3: CASSYQGANEKLFF
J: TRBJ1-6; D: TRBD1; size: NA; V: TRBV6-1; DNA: TGTGCCAGCAGTGAAGCTAGGACAGGGGGCCTTCGTAATTCACCCCTCCACTTT; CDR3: CASSEARTGGLRNSPLHF
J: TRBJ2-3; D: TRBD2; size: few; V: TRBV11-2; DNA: TGTGCCACCACCGCCTTAGCGGGAGGACCCGATACGCAGTATTTT; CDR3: CATTALAGGPDTQYF
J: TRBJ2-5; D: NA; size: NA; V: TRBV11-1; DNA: TGTGCCAGCAGCCAAGAGGGAAGGACGGAGGAAGAGACCCAGTACTTC; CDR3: CASSQEGRTEEETQYF
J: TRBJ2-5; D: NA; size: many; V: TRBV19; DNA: TGTGCCAGTAGTATTCAAACTAGGCAAGAGACCCAGTACTTC; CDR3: CASSIQTRQETQYF
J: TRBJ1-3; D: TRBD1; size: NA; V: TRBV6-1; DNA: TGTGCCAGCAGACCCGGGACAGGGGAAAGTGGAAACACCATATATTTT; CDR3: CASRPGTGESGNTIYF
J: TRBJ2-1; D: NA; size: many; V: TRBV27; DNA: TGTGCCAGCAGCGTTAACACGGAGACCTACAATGAGCAGTTCTTC; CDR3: CASSVNTETYNEQFF
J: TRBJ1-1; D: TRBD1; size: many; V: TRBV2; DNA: TGTGCCAGCAGTGAAGGACAAAAGGGGGCTGGGGTGGACACTGAAGCTTTCTTT; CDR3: CASSEGQKGAGVDTEAFF
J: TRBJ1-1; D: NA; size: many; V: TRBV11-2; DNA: TGTGCCAGCAGCGACTACATGAACACTGAAGCTTTCTTT; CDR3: CASSDYMNTEAFF
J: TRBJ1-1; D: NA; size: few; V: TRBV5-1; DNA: TGCGCCAGCAGCTTGCTAAGTACTTGGACCATGACCACTGAAGCTTTCTTT; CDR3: CASSLLSTWTMTTEAFF
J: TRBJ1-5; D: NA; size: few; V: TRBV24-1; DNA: TGTGCCACCAGTGCTCCAGGGGGCAATCAGCCCCAGCATTTT; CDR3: CATSAPGGNQPQHF
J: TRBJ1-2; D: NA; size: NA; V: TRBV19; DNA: TGTGCCAGCTCTCATAACCAGGGAGGCTACACCTTC; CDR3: CASSHNQGGYTF
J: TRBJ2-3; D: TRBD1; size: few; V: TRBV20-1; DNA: TGCAGTGCTACAGGGGGCAGGGGGCCAGCCACGCAGTATTTT; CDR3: CSATGGRGPATQYF
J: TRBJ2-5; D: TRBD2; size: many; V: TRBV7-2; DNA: TGTGCCAGCAGCTTAGGAGCGGGAGGGCCGGGTGGTGAGACCCAGTACTTC; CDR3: CASSLGAGGPGGETQYF
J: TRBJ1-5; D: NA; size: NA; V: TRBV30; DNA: TGTGCCTGGAGATCGGGTAATCAGCCCCAGCATTTT; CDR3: CAWRSGNQPQHF
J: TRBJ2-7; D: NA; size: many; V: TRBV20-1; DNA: TGCAGTGCTAACCCAGGGTCCGAGCAGTACTTC; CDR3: CSANPGSEQYF
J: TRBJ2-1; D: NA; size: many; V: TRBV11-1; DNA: TGTGCCAGCAGCCCCCCCAGCGGTCCCTCCTACAATGAGCAGTTCTTC; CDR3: CASSPPSGPSYNEQFF
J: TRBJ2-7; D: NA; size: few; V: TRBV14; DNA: TGTGCCAGCAGCCAAGATACTCCCTACTACGAGCAGTACTTC; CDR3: CASSQDTPYYEQYF
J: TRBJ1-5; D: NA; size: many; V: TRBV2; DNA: TGTGCCAGCAGGTCGGACGAATATAGCAATCAGCCCCAGCATTTT; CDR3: CASRSDEYSNQPQHF
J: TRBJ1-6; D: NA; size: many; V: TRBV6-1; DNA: TGTGCCAGCAGTCCACCTTTGGGGGACAATTCACCCCTCCACTTT; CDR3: CASSPPLGDNSPLHF
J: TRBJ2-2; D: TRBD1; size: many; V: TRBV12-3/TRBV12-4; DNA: TGTGCCAGCAGCCGGACAGGGGGCAACACCGGGGAGCTGTTTTTT; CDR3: CASSRTGGNTGELFF
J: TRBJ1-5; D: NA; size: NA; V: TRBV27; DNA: TGTGCCAGCAGTCCTGGGCCGGGGTCGGGTCAGCCCCAGCATTTT; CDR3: CASSPGPGSGQPQHF
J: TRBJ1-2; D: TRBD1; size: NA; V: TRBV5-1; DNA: TGCGCCAGCAGCTTTACAGGGGACCCTGGCTACACCTTC; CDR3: CASSFTGDPGYTF
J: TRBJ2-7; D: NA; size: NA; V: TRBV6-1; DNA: TGTGCCAGCACCATGGGACGGTCCTACGAGCAGTACTTC; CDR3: CASTMGRSYEQYF
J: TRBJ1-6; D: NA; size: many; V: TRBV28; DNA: TGTGCCAGCAGCCTTCTTAGGGGGTCCCTTTCACCCCTCCACTTT; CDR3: CASSLLRGSLSPLHF
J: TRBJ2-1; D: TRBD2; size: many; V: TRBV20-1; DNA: TGCAGTGCCAGACTAGCGGGGGTATACAATGAGCAGTTCTTC; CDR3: CSARLAGVYNEQFF